The 3 T cell receptor beta chains presented below share a single source sample, sequenced in a study of T cell repertoires in cytomegalovirus infection. TCRdb re-called the reads with MiXCR, one entry per CDR3 protein. The sample yields around 330,000 distinct CDR3 sequences, under 20% seen once. The sample taken for sequencing was PBMCs. Receptor source: a human donor in good health (CMV status not recorded). Some clones in this sample may be carry-over from other donors' samples.

This clonotype was recorded at least ten times. The rearrangement links TRBV7-2 to TRBJ2-5; D remains ambiguous. The germline V gene has CDR1 SGHTA and CDR2 FQGNSA. Trimming took off 2 bases at V and 5 bases at J, with 12 bases between the two ends. The CDR3 runs 14 residues. The CDR3 DNA sequence: TGTGCCAGCAGCTTAATGGAGTTATGGGAGACCCAGTACTTC. This codes for CASSLMELWETQYF.

The gene calls are TRBV4-3 and TRBJ2-1, with D perhaps matching TRBD2 (7 bases). From germline, CDR1 is LGHNA and CDR2 YSLEER. V was pared by 3 bases and J by 10 bases, with 22 bases between. The CDR3 runs to 16 residues. As DNA, the CDR3 is TGCGCCAGCAGCCACCCCCAAATTGGCGGCGGGGGCGAGCAGTTCTTC. Encoded protein: CASSHPQIGGGGEQFF.

This clonotype was recorded many times. The J gene is TRBJ1-6, the V gene TRBV14, with 8 bases fitting TRBD1. V shed 0 bases, J shed 7 bases, and the junction held 8 bases outside the gene matches. The CDR3 spans 17 residues. Germline CDR1 SGHDN, CDR2 FVKESK. CDR3 nucleotides: TGTGCCAGCAGCCAAGACCCGTCCGGGACAGGAAATTCACCCCTCCACTTT. Protein product: CASSQDPSGTGNSPLHF.